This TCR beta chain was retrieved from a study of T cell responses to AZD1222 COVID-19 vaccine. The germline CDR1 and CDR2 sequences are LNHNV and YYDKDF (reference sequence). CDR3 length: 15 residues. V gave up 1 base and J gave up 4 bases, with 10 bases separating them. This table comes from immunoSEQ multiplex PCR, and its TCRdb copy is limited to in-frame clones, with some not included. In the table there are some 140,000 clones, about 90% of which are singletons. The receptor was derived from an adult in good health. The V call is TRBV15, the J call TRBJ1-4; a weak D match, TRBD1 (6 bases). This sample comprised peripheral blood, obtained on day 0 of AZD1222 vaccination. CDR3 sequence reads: CATSRVLGGNEKLFF. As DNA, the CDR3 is TGTGCCACCAGCAGAGTTCTAGGGGGTAATGAAAAACTGTTTTTT.